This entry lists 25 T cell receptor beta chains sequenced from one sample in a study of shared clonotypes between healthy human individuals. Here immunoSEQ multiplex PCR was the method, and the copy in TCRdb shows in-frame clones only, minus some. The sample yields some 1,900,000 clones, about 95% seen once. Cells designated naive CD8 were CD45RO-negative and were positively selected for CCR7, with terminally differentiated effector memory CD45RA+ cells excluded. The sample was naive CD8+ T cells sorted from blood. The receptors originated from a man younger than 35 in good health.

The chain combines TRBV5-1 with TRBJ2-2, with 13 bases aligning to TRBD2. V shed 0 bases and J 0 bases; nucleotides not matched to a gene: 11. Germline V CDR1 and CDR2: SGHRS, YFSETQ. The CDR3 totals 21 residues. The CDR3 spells CASSLGGLAGHTYANTGELFF. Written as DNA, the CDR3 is TGCGCCAGCAGCTTGGGGGGACTAGCGGGACATACCTACGCGAACACCGGGGAGCTGTTTTTT.

The CDR3 loop reads CASSAGMGNQPQHF. The CDR3 DNA reads as TGTGCCAGCAGCGCGGGGATGGGGAATCAGCCCCAGCATTTT. The genes are TRBV9 and TRBJ1-5, with D unclear. V lost 3 bases to trimming and J lost 4 bases, with 11 bases between them. Germline CDR1 reads SGDLS; CDR2 reads YYNGEE. This CDR3 region has 14 residues.

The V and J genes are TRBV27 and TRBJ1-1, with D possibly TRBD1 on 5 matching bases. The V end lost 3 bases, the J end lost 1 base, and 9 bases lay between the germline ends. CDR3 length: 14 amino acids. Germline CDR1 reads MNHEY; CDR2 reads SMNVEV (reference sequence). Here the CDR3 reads CASSFRDGNTEAFF. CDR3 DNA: TGTGCCAGCAGTTTCAGGGATGGGAACACTGAAGCTTTCTTT.

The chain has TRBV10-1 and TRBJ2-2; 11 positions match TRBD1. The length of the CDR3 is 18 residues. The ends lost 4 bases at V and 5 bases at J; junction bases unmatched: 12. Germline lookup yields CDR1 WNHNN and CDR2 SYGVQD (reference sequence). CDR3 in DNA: TGCGCCAGCAGTGGTTCTCCGGACAGGGGGCTGGGAACCGGGGAGCTGTTTTTT. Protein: CASSGSPDRGLGTGELFF.

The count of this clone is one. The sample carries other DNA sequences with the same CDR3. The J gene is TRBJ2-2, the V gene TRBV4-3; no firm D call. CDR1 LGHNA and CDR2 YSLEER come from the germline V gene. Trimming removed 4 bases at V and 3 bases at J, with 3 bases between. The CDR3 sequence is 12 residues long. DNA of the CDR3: TGCGCCAGCAGCCCCTACACCGGGGAGCTGTTTTTT. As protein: CASSPYTGELFF.

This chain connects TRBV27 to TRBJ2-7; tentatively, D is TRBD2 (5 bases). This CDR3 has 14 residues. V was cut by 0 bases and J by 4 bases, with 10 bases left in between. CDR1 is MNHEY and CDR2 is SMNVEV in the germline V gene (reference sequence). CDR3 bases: TGTGCCAGCAGTTTATCGGGAGTTGTGTACGAGCAGTACTTC. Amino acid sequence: CASSLSGVVYEQYF.

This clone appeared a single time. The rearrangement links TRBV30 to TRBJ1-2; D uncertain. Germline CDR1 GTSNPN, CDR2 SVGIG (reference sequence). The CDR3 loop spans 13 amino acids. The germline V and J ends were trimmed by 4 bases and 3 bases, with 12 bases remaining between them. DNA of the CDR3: TGTGCCTGGACCCGGGCAGAGGACTATGGCTACACCTTC. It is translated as CAWTRAEDYGYTF. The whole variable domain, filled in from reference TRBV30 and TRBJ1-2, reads SQTIHQWPATLVQPVGSPLSLECTVEGTSNPNLYWYRQAAGRGLQLLFYSVGIGQISSEVPQNLSASRPQDRQFILSSKKLLLSDSGFYLCAWTRAEDYGYTFGSGTRLTVV.

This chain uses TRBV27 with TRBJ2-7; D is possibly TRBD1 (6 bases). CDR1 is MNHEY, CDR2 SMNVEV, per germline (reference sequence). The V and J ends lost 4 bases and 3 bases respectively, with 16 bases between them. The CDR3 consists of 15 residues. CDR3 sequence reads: CASSYSTGPNYEQYF. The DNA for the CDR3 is TGTGCCAGCAGTTATTCGACAGGACCTAACTACGAGCAGTACTTC.

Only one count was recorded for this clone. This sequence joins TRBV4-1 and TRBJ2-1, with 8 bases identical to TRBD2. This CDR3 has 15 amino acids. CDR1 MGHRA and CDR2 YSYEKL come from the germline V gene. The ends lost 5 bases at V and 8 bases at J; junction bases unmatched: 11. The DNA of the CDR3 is TGCGCCAGCAGCTCCCCCGCGGGAGGTTTGGATGAGCAGTTCTTC. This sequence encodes CASSSPAGGLDEQFF.

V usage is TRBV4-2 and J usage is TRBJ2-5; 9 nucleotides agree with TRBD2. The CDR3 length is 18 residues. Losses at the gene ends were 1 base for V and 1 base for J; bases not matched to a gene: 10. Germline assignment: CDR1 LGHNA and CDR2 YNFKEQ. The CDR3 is CASSQGGGGAGTQETQYF. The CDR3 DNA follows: TGTGCCAGCAGCCAAGGTGGCGGGGGGGCCGGGACCCAAGAGACCCAGTACTTC.

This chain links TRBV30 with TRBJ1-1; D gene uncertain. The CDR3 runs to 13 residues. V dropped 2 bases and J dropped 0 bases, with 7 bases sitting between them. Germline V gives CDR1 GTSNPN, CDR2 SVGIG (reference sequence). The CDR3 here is CAWSKGMNTEAFF. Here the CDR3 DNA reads TGTGCCTGGAGTAAAGGCATGAACACTGAAGCTTTCTTT.

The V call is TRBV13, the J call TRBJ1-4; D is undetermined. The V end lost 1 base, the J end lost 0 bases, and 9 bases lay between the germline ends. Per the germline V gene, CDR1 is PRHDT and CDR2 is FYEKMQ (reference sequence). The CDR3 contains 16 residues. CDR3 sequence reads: CASSLEGLATNEKLFF. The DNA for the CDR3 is TGTGCCAGCAGCTTAGAAGGGTTGGCAACTAATGAAAAACTGTTTTTT.

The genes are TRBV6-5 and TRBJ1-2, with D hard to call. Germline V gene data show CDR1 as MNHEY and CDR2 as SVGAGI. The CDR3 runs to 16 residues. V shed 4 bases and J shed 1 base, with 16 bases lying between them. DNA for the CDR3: TGTGCCAGCAGTTTGGCATCGGGCCGGCTTAACTATGGCTACACCTTC. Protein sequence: CASSLASGRLNYGYTF.

The CDR3 DNA reads as TGTGCCAGCAGCGAGACAGGGGGCGCGTTTTACGAGCAGTACTTC. This sequence encodes CASSETGGAFYEQYF. The chain couples TRBV7-3 to TRBJ2-7, with 10 bases matching TRBD1. The V and J ends lost 5 bases and 4 bases, in that order; junction bases with no gene match: 8. Germline CDR1 SGHTA, CDR2 FQGTGA. The CDR3 runs to 15 residues. The entire variable domain, with the rest obtained from reference TRBV7-3 and TRBJ2-7, is as follows: GAGVSQTPSNKVTEKGKYVELRCDPISGHTALYWYRQSLGQGPEFLIYFQGTGAADDSGLPNDRFFAVRPEGSVSTLKIQRTERGDSAVYLCASSETGGAFYEQYFGPGTRLTVT.

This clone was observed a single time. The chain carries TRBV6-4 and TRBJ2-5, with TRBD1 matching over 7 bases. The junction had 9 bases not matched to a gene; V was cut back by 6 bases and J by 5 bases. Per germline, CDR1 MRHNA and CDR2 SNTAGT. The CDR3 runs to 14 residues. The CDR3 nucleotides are TGTGCCAGCAGCCAACGACAGGGAGTGGAGACCCAGTACTTC. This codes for CASSQRQGVETQYF.

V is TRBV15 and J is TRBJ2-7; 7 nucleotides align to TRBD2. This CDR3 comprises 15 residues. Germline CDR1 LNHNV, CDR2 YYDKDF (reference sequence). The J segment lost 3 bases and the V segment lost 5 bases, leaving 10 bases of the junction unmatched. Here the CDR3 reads CATSVGSGEIYEQYF. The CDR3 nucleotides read TGTGCCACCAGCGTGGGGAGCGGGGAGATCTACGAGCAGTACTTC.

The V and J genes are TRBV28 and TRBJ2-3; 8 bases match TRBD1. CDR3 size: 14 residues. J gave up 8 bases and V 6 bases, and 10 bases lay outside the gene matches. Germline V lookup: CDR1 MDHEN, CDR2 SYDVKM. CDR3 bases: TGTGCCAGCAGCAACGACAGGGGATCCGGTACGCAGTATTTT. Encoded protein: CASSNDRGSGTQYF.

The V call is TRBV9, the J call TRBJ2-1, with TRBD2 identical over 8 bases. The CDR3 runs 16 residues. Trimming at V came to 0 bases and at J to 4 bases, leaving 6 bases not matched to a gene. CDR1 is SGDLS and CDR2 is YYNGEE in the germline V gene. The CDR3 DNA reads TGTGCCAGCAGCGTAGGGGGAGCGGGGGCATACAATGAGCAGTTCTTC. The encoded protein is CASSVGGAGAYNEQFF.

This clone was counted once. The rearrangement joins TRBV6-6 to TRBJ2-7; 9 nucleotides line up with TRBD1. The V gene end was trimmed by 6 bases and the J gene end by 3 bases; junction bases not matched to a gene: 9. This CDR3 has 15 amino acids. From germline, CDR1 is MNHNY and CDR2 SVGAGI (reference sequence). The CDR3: CASSLIRDRDYEQYF. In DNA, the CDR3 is TGTGCCAGCAGCCTTATCCGGGACAGGGACTACGAGCAGTACTTC.

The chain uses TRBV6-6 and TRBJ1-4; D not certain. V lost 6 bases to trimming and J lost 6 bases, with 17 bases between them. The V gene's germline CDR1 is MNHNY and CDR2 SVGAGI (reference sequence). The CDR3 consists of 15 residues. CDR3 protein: CASSPHAGYYEKLFF. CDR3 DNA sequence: TGTGCCAGCAGCCCCCACGCGGGATACTATGAAAAACTGTTTTTT.

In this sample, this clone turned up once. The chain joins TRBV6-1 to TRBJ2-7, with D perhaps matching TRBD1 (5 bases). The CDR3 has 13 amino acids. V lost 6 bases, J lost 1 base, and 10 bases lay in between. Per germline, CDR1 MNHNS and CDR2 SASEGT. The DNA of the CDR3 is TGTGCCAGCAGAGGGGTAGGGTCCTACGAGCAGTACTTC. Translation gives CASRGVGSYEQYF.

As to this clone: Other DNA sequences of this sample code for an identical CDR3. The CDR3 sequence: CASSGTSTDTQYF. The CDR3, as DNA: TGTGCCAGTAGTGGCACCAGCACAGATACGCAGTATTTT. The V and J genes are TRBV19 and TRBJ2-3; D unresolved. The CDR3 is 13 residues long. Trimming cost V 5 bases and J 0 bases, with 6 bases left between them. Germline V gene lookup returns CDR1 LNHDA and CDR2 SQIVND (reference sequence).

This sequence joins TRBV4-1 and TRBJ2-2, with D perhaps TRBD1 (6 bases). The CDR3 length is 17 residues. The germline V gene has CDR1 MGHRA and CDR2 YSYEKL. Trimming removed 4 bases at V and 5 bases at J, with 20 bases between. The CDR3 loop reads CASSLFPRGPGTGELFF. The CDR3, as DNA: TGCGCCAGCAGCCTCTTCCCCAGGGGCCCGGGGACCGGGGAGCTGTTTTTT.

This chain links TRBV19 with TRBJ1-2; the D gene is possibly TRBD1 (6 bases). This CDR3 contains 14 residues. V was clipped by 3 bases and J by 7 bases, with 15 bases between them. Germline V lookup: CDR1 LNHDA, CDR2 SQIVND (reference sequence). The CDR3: CASSIGGLAAGYTF. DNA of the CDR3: TGTGCCAGTAGTATCGGGGGCTTGGCTGCTGGCTACACCTTC.

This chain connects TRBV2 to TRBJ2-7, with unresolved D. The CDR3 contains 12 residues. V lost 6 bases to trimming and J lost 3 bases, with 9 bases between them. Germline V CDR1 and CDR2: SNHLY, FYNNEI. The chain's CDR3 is CASSVDGYEQYF. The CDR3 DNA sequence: TGTGCCAGCAGCGTGGACGGCTACGAGCAGTACTTC.